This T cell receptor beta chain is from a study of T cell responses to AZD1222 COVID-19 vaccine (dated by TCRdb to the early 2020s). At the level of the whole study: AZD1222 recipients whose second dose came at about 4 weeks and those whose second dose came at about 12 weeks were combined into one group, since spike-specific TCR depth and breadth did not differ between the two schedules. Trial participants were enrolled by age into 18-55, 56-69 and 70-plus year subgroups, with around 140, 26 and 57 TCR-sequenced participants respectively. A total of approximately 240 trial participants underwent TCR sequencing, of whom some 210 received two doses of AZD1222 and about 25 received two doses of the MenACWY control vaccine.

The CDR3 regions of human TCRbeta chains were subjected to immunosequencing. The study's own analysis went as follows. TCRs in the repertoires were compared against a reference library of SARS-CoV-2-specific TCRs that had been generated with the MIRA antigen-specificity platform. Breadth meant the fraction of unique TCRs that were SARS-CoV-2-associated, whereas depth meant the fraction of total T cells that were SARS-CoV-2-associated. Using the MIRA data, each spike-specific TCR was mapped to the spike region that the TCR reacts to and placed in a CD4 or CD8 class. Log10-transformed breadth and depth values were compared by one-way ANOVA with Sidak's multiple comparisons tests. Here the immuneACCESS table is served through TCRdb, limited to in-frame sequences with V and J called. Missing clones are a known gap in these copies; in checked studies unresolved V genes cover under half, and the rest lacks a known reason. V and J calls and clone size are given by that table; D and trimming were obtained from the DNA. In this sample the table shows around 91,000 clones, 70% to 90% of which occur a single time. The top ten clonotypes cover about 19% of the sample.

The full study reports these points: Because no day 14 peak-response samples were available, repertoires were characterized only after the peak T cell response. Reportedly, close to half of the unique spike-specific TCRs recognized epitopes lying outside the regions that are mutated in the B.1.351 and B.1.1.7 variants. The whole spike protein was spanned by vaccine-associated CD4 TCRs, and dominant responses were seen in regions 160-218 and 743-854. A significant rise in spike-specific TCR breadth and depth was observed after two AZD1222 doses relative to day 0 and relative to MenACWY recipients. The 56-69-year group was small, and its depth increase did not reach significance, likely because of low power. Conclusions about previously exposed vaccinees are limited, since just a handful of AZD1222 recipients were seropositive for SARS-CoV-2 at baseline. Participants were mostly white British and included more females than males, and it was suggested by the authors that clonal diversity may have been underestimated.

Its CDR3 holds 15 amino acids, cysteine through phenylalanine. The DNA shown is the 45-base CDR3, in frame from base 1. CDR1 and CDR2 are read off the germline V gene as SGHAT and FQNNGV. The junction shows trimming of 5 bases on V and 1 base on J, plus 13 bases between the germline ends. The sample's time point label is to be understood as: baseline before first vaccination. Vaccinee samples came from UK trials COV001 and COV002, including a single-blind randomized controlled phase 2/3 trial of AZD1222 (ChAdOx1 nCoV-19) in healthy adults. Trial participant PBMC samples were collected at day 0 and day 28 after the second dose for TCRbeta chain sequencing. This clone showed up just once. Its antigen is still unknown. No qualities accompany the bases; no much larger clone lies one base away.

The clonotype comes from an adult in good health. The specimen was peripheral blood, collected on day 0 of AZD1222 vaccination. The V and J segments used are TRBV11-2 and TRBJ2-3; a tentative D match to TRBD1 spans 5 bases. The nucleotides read TGTGCCAGCAGCCCTCTAGGGGCCGGCACAGATACGCAGTATTTT. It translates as CASSPLGAGTDTQYF.